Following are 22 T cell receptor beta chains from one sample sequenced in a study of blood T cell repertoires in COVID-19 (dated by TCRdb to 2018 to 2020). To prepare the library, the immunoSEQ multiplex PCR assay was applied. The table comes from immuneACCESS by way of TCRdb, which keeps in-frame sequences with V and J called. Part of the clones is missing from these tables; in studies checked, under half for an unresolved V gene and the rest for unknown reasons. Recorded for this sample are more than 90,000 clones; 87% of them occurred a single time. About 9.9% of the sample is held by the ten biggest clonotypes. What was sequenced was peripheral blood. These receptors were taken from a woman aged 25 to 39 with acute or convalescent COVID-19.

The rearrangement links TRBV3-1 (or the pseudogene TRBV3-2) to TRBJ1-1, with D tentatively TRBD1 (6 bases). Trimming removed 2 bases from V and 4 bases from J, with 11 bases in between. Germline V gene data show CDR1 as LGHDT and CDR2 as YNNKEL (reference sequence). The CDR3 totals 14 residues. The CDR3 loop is CASSQTTGSTEAFF. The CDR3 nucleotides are TGTGCCAGCAGCCAAACTACAGGGAGCACTGAAGCTTTCTTT.

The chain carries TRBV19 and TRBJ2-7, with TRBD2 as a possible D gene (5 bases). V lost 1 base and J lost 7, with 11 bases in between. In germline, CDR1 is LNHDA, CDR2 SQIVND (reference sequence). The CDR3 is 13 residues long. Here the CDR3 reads CASSIGVTTEQYF. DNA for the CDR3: TGTGCCAGTAGTATAGGGGTGACTACTGAGCAGTACTTC.

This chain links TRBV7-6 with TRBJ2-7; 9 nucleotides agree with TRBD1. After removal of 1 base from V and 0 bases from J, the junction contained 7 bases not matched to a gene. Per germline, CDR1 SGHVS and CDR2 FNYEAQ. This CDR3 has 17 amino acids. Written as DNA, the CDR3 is TGTGCCAGCAGCTTAGGAGGGGGGACAGGGCACTCCTACGAGCAGTACTTC. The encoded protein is CASSLGGGTGHSYEQYF.

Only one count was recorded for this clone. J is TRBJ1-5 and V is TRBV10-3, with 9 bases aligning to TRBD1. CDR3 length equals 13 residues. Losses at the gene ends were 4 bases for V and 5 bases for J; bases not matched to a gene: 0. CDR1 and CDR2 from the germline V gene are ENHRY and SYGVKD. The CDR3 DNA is TGTGCCATCAGTGGACAGGGGGATCAGCCCCAGCATTTT. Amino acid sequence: CAISGQGDQPQHF.

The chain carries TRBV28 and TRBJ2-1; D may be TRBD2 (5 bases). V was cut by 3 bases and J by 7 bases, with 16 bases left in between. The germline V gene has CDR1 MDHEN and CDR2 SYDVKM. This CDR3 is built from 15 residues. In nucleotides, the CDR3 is TGTGCCAGCAGTTTCCCTAGCCTCTTAGGGAATGAGCAGTTCTTC. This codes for CASSFPSLLGNEQFF.

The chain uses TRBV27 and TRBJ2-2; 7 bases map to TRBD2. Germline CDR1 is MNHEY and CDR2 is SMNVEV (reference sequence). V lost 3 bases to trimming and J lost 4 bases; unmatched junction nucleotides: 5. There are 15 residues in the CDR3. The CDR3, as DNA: TGTGCCAGCAGTTTCACCCCGGGGGGCACCGGGGAGCTGTTTTTT. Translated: CASSFTPGGTGELFF.

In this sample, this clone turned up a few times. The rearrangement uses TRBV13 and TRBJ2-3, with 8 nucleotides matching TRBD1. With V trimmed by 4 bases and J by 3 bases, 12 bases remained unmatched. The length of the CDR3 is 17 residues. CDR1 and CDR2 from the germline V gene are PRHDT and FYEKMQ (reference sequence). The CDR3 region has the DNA TGTGCCAGCAGCTCTACAGTTGCAGGGGGCGCAACAGATACGCAGTATTTT. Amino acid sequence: CASSSTVAGGATDTQYF.

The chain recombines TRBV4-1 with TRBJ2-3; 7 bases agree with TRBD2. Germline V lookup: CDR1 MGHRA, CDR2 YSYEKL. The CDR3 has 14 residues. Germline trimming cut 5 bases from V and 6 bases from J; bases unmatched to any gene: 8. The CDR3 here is CASSRGLAADTQYF. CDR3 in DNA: TGCGCCAGCAGCAGAGGGCTAGCGGCGGATACGCAGTATTTT.

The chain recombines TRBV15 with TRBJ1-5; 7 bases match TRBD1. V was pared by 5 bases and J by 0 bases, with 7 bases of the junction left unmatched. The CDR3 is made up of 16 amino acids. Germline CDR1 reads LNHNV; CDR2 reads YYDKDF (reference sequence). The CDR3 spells CATSRTTGLSNQPQHF. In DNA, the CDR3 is TGTGCCACCAGCCGGACGACAGGGCTTAGCAATCAGCCCCAGCATTTT.

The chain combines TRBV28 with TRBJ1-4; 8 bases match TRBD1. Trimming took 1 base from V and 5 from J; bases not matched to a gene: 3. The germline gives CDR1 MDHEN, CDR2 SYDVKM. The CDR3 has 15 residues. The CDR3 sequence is CASSLLHRGNEKLFF. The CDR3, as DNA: TGTGCCAGCAGTTTATTACACAGGGGGAATGAAAAACTGTTTTTT.

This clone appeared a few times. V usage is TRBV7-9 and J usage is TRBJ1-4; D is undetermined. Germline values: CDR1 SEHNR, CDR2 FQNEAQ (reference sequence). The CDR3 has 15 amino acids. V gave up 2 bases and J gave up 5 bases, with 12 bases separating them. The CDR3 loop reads CASSLFSDTNEKLFF. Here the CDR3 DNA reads TGTGCCAGCAGCTTATTTTCAGATACAAATGAAAAACTGTTTTTT.

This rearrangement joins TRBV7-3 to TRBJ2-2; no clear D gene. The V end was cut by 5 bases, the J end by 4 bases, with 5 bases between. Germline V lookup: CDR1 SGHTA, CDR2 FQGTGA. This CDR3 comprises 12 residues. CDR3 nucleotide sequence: TGTGCCAGCAGCCCCTCCACCGGGGAGCTGTTTTTT. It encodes CASSPSTGELFF.

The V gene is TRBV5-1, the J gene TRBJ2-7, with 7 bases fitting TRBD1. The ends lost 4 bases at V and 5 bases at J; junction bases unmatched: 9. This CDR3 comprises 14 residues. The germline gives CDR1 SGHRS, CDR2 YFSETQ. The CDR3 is CASSPNRGGHEQYF. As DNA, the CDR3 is TGCGCCAGCAGCCCGAACAGGGGTGGCCACGAGCAGTACTTC.

The CDR3 nucleotides read TGTGCCAGCAGCGACGCCAGGGGCACAGATACGCAGTATTTT. This codes for CASSDARGTDTQYF. The chain combines TRBV9 with TRBJ2-3, with TRBD1 as a possible D gene (5 bases). V dropped 3 bases and J dropped 1 base, with 9 bases sitting between them. The CDR3 has 14 residues. Germline V gene lookup returns CDR1 SGDLS and CDR2 YYNGEE.

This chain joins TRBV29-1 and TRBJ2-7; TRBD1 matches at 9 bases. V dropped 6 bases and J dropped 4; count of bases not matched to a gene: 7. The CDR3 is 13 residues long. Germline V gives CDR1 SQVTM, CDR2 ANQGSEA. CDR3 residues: CSVEGQGDYEQYF. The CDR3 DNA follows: TGCAGCGTAGAGGGACAGGGTGATTACGAGCAGTACTTC.

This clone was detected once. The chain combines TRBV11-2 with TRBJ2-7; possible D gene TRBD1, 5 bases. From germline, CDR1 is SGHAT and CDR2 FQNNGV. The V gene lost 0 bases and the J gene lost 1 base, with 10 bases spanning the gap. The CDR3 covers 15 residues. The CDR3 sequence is CASSLDRVVSYEQYF. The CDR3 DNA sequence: TGTGCCAGCAGCTTAGACAGGGTAGTATCCTACGAGCAGTACTTC.

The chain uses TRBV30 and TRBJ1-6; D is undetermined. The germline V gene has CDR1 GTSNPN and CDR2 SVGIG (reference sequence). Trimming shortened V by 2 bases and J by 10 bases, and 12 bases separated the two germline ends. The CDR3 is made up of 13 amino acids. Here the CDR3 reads CAWSREGGSPLHF. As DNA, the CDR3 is TGTGCCTGGAGTAGGGAGGGAGGCTCACCCCTCCACTTT. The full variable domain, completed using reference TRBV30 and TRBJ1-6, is SQTIHQWPATLVQPVGSPLSLECTVEGTSNPNLYWYRQAAGRGLQLLFYSVGIGQISSEVPQNLSASRPQDRQFILSSKKLLLSDSGFYLCAWSREGGSPLHFGNGTRLTVT.

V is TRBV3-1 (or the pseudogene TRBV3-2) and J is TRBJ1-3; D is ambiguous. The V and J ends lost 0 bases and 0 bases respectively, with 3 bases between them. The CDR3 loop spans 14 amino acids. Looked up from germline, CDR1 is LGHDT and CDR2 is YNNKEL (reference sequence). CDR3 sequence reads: CASSQDSSGNTIYF. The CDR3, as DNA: TGTGCCAGCAGCCAAGACAGCTCTGGAAACACCATATATTTT.

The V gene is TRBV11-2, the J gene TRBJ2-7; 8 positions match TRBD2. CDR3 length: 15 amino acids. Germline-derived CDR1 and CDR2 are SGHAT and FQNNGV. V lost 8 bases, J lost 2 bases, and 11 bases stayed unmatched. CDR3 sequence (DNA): TGTGCCAGCCAGCTAACTAGCGGTGGTACCTACGAGCAGTACTTC. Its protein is CASQLTSGGTYEQYF.

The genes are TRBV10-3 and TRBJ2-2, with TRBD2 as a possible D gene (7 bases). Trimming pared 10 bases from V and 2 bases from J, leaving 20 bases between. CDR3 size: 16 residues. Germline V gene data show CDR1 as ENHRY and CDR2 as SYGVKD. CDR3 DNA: TGTGCCACCAAGGAGGGCCGGGGGGCTAACACCGGGGAGCTGTTTTTT. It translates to CATKEGRGANTGELFF.

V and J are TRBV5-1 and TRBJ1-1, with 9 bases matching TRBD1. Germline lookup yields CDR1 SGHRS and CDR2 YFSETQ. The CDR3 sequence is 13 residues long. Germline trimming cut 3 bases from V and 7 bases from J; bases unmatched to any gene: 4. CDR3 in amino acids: CASSSTGGGEAFF. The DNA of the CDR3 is TGCGCCAGCAGCTCTACAGGGGGCGGTGAAGCTTTCTTT. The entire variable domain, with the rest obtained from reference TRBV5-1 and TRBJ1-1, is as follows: KAGVTQTPRYLIKTRGQQVTLSCSPISGHRSVSWYQQTPGQGLQFLFEYFSETQRNKGNFPGRFSGRQFSNSRSEMNVSTLELGDSALYLCASSSTGGGEAFFGQGTRLTVV.

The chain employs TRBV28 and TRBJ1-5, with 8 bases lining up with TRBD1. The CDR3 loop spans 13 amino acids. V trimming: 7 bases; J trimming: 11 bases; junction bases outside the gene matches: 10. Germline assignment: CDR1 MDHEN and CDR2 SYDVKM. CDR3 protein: CASTGQDWRAQHF. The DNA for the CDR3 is TGTGCCAGCACGGGACAGGACTGGAGAGCCCAGCATTTT.